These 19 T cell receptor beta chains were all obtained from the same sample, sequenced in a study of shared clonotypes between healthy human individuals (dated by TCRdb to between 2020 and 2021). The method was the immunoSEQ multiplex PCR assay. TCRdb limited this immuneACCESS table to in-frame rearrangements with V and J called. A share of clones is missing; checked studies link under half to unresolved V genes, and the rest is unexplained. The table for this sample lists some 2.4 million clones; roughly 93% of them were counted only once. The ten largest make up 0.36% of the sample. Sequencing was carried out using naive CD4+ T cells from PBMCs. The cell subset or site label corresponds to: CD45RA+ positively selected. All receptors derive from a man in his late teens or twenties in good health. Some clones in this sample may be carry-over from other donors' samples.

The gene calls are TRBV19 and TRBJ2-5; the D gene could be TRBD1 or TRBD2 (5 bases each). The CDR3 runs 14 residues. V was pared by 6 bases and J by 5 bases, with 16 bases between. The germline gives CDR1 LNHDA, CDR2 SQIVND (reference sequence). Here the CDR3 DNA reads TGTGCCAGTAGGAATATGGGGGTATCGGAGACCCAGTACTTC. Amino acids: CASRNMGVSETQYF.

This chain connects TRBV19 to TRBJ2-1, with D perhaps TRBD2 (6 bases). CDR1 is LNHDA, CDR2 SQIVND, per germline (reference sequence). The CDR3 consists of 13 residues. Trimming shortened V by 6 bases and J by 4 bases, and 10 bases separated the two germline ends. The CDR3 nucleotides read TGTGCCAGTAGGAAAGCGGGTTACAATGAGCAGTTCTTC. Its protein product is CASRKAGYNEQFF.

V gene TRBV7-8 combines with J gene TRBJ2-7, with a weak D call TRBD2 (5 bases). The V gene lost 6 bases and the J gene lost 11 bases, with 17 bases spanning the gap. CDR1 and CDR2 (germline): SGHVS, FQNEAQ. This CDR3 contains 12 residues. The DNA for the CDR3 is TGTGCCAGCAGGGATCCACGGGGTGCAAAGTACTTC. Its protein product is CASRDPRGAKYF.

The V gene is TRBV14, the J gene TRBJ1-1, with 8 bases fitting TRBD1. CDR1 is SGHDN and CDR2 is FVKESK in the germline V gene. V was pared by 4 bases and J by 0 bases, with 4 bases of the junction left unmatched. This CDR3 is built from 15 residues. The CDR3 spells CASSPYRGLNTEAFF. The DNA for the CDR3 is TGTGCCAGCAGCCCATACAGGGGGTTGAACACTGAAGCTTTCTTT.

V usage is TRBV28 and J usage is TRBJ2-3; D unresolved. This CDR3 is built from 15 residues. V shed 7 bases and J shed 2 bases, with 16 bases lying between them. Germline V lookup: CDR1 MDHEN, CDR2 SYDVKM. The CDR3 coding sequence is TGTGCCAGCAACCCGAACTACTTCAACACAGATACGCAGTATTTT. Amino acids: CASNPNYFNTDTQYF.

The CDR3 DNA is TGTGCCAGTGGAAGGGACTCCTACGAGCAGTACTTC. It yields the protein CASGRDSYEQYF. The rearrangement uses TRBV10-3 and TRBJ2-7; D gene ambiguous. The CDR3 is 12 residues long. V was clipped by 10 bases and J by 0 bases, with 10 bases between them. From germline, CDR1 is ENHRY and CDR2 SYGVKD.

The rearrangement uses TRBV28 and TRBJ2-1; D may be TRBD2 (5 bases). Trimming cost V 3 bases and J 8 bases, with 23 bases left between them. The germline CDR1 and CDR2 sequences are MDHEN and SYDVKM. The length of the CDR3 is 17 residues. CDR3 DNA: TGTGCCAGCAGTTTGTTCTTTGTCGGAGGCCGAAACGATGAGCAGTTCTTC. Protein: CASSLFFVGGRNDEQFF.

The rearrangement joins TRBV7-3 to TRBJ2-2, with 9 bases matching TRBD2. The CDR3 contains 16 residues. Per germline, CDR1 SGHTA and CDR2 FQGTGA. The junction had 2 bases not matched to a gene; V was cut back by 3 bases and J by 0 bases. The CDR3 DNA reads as TGTGCCAGCAGCTTTTCTAGCGGGGCGAACACCGGGGAGCTGTTTTTT. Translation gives CASSFSSGANTGELFF.

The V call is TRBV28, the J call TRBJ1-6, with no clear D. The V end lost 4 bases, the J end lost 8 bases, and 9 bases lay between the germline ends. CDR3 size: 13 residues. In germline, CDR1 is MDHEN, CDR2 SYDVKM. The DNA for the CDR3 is TGTGCCAGCAGTTCCCGGACCGATTCACCCCTCCACTTT. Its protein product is CASSSRTDSPLHF.

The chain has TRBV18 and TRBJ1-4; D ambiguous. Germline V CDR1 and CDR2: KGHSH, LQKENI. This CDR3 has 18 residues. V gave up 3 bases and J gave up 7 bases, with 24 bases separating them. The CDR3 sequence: CASSPLYLLGSRGEKLFF. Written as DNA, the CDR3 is TGTGCCAGCTCACCTCTCTATCTTCTGGGTTCGAGAGGTGAAAAACTGTTTTTT.

Here the CDR3 DNA reads TGTGCCAGCAGCCAAACAGAAAACACTGAAGCTTTCTTT. This translates into CASSQTENTEAFF. The rearrangement uses TRBV14 and TRBJ1-1; D unresolved. The CDR3 totals 13 residues. V lost 2 bases to trimming and J lost 2 bases, with 6 bases between them. Germline CDR1 reads SGHDN; CDR2 reads FVKESK.

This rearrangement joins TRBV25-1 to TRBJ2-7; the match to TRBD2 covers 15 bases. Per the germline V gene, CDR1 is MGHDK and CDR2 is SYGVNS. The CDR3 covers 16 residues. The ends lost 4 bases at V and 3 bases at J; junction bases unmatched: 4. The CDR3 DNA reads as TGTGCCAGCAGTGGGACTAGCGGGAGGGCGCACTACGAGCAGTACTTC. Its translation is CASSGTSGRAHYEQYF.

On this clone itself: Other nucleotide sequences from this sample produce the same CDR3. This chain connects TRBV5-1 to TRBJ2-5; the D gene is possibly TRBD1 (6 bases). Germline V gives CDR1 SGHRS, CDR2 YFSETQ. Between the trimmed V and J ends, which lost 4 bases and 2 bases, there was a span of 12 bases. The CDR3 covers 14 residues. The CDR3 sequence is CASSPGVGQETQYF. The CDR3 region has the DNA TGCGCCAGCAGCCCAGGGGTAGGTCAAGAGACCCAGTACTTC.

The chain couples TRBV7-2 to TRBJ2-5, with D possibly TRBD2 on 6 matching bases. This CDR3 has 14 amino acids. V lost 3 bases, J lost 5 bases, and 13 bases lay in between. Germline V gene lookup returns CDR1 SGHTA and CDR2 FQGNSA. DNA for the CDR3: TGTGCCAGCAGCTTCAACTCTGGGGGGGAGACCCAGTACTTC. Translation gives CASSFNSGGETQYF.

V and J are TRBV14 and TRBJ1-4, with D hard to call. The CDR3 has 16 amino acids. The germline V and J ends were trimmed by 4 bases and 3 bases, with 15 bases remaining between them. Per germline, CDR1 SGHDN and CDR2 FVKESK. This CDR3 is CASSPIGRAPNEKLFF. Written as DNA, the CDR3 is TGTGCCAGCAGCCCCATCGGGAGGGCTCCTAATGAAAAACTGTTTTTT.

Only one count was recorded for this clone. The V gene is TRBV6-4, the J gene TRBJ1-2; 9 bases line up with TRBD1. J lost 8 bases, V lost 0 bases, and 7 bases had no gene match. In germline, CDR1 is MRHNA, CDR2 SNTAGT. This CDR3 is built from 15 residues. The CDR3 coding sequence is TGTGCCAGCAGTGACTCTATCAGACAGGGGGAGGGCTACACCTTC. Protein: CASSDSIRQGEGYTF.

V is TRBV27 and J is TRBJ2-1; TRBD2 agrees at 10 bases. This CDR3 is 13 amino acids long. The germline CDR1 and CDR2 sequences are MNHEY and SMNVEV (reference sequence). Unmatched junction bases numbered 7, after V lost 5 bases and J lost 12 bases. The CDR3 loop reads CASSATSGTGQFF. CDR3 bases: TGTGCCAGCAGTGCCACTAGCGGGACGGGGCAGTTCTTC.

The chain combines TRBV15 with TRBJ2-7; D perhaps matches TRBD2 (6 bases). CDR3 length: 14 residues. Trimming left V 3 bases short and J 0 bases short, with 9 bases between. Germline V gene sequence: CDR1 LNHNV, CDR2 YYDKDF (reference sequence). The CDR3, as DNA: TGTGCCACCAGCAGGCGGGGTCTCTCCTACGAGCAGTACTTC. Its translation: CATSRRGLSYEQYF.

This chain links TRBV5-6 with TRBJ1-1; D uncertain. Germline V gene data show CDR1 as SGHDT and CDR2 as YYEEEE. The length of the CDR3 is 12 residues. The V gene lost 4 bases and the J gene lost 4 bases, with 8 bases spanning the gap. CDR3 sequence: CASSAYGTEAFF. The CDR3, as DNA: TGTGCCAGCAGCGCCTATGGCACTGAAGCTTTCTTT.